Presented here are 20 T cell receptor beta chains from one specimen sequenced in a study of technical replicates of blood from several donors. The table came from immunoSEQ multiplex PCR; TCRdb's copy has only in-frame clones and leaves some out. This sample carries more than 9,000 clones, roughly 94% of them seen once, and the ten largest clones take 6% to 8.5%. The specimen was PBMCs. Receptors were obtained from a human donor in good health.

The V and J genes are TRBV7-8 and TRBJ1-4; 7 positions match TRBD1. J gave up 1 base and V 6 bases, and 5 bases lay outside the gene matches. The germline V gene encodes CDR1 SGHVS and CDR2 FQNEAQ. CDR3 length: 15 residues. CDR3 residues: CASSHWDRTNEKLFF. CDR3 nucleotides: TGTGCCAGCAGTCATTGGGACAGAACTAATGAAAAACTGTTTTTT.

The V gene is TRBV2, the J gene TRBJ2-3; a possible D gene is TRBD2 (5 bases). Trimming stripped 8 bases from V and 0 bases from J, with 15 bases between. CDR1 and CDR2 from the germline V gene are SNHLY and FYNNEI. This CDR3 region has 15 residues. CDR3 in DNA: TGTGCCAGCGAGAGGGCGCGGACTAGCACAGATACGCAGTATTTT. This sequence encodes CASERARTSTDTQYF.

The rearrangement uses TRBV7-6 and TRBJ2-7, with 12 bases aligning to TRBD2. Germline-derived CDR1 and CDR2 are SGHVS and FNYEAQ. This CDR3 has 15 amino acids. V dropped 1 base and J dropped 6; count of bases not matched to a gene: 4. The CDR3 DNA is TGTGCCAGCAGCTTAGGGACTAGCGGGGAACCCGAGCAGTACTTC. Translation: CASSLGTSGEPEQYF.

The chain joins TRBV11-3 to TRBJ2-3; a weak D match, TRBD2 (6 bases). This CDR3 spans 16 amino acids. The V and J ends lost 1 base and 2 bases respectively, with 13 bases between them. Germline loops: CDR1 SGHNT, CDR2 YENEEA. The CDR3 is CASSLGAGTFTDTQYF. As DNA, the CDR3 is TGTGCCAGCAGCTTAGGGGCGGGAACATTCACAGATACGCAGTATTTT.

The chain couples TRBV10-3 to TRBJ2-7; TRBD2 matches 11 bases. The CDR3 sequence is 15 residues long. Per germline, CDR1 ENHRY and CDR2 SYGVKD. V lost 6 bases and J lost 6; bases outside the gene matches: 10. CDR3 in amino acids: CAISNQLAGDGEQYF. The DNA of the CDR3 is TGTGCCATCAGCAACCAACTAGCGGGAGATGGCGAGCAGTACTTC.

This chain connects TRBV28 to TRBJ1-2; tentatively, D is TRBD1 (5 bases). Germline lookup yields CDR1 MDHEN and CDR2 SYDVKM. Trimming removed 5 bases from V and 7 bases from J, with 20 bases in between. CDR3 size: 15 residues. The CDR3 coding sequence is TGTGCCAGCAGTGATCCAGGGATTTGGGGGGGTGGCTACACCTTC. Translating it yields CASSDPGIWGGGYTF.

A single count supports this clone. The chain is built from TRBV4-2 and TRBJ2-1, with 12 bases matching TRBD1. The J segment lost 7 bases and the V segment lost 0 bases, leaving 4 bases of the junction unmatched. The V gene's germline CDR1 is LGHNA and CDR2 YNFKEQ. CDR3 length: 16 amino acids. Written as DNA, the CDR3 is TGTGCCAGCAGCCAAGAAGGGGGACAGGGGGCAAATGAGCAGTTCTTC. This translates into CASSQEGGQGANEQFF.

The chain employs TRBV7-9 and TRBJ2-5, with a possible D match to TRBD2 (5 bases). V dropped 4 bases and J dropped 5 bases, with 14 bases sitting between them. CDR3 length equals 14 residues. The V gene's germline CDR1 is SEHNR and CDR2 FQNEAQ (reference sequence). CDR3 in amino acids: CASSSGNSGETQYF. Here the CDR3 DNA reads TGTGCCAGCAGCTCCGGGAATTCGGGGGAGACCCAGTACTTC.

A single count supports this clone. As DNA, the CDR3 is TGCGCCAGCAGCTTGGTTGGGACTGCAGTCCATGAGCAGTTCTTC. The encoded protein is CASSLVGTAVHEQFF. The genes are TRBV5-1 and TRBJ2-1, with a weak D call TRBD2 (6 bases). CDR1 SGHRS and CDR2 YFSETQ come from the germline V gene. CDR3 length equals 15 residues. Trimming stripped 0 bases from V and 8 bases from J, with 15 bases between.

The chain links TRBV5-1 to TRBJ2-1; 10 nucleotides align to TRBD2. After removal of 3 bases from V and 7 bases from J, the junction contained 7 bases not matched to a gene. CDR3 length equals 15 residues. Germline loops: CDR1 SGHRS, CDR2 YFSETQ. DNA of the CDR3: TGCGCCAGCAGCTCGTTAGCGGGAGGTTTGAATGAGCAGTTCTTC. It encodes CASSSLAGGLNEQFF.

This clone was seen just once. J is TRBJ2-7 and V is TRBV5-1; no clear D. The V gene lost 0 bases and the J gene lost 0 bases, with 10 bases spanning the gap. Germline V CDR1 and CDR2: SGHRS, YFSETQ. CDR3 size: 15 residues. CDR3 amino acids: CASSLVQMSSYEQYF. CDR3 nucleotide sequence: TGCGCCAGCAGCTTGGTACAGATGAGCTCCTACGAGCAGTACTTC.

The chain joins TRBV18 to TRBJ2-7, with TRBD1 matching over 7 bases. The CDR3 has 15 amino acids. Trimming removed 3 bases from V and 7 bases from J; junction bases left unmatched: 12. Germline CDR1 KGHSH, CDR2 LQKENI. The CDR3 reads CASSPRQGRLGEQYF. CDR3 sequence (DNA): TGTGCCAGCTCACCTAGACAGGGTAGACTGGGGGAGCAGTACTTC.

In DNA, the CDR3 is TGTGCCATCCGACCGAGCGGGGACGGGGAGACCCAGTACTTC. It codes for CAIRPSGDGETQYF. The chain carries TRBV10-3 and TRBJ2-5, with 7 bases identical to TRBD2. The CDR3 spans 14 residues. Looked up from germline, CDR1 is ENHRY and CDR2 is SYGVKD. The V segment lost 8 bases and the J segment 5 bases; nucleotides outside the gene matches: 11.

In this sample, this clone turned up once. The chain carries TRBV2 and TRBJ2-5, with TRBD2 identical over 9 bases. Germline V gives CDR1 SNHLY, CDR2 FYNNEI. This CDR3 is built from 17 residues. V trimming: 1 base; J trimming: 5 bases; junction bases outside the gene matches: 11. The CDR3, as DNA: TGTGCCAGCAGTGAAGGAACCGTTAGCGGGAGCGGTGAGACCCAGTACTTC. Its protein is CASSEGTVSGSGETQYF.

The V and J genes are TRBV19 and TRBJ1-5; no clear D. Germline V gene data show CDR1 as LNHDA and CDR2 as SQIVND (reference sequence). Trimming removed 5 bases from V and 0 bases from J, with 5 bases in between. The CDR3 sequence is 13 residues long. The CDR3 coding sequence is TGTGCCAGTAGTGCGTATAGCAATCAGCCCCAGCATTTT. This gives the protein CASSAYSNQPQHF.

In its sample, this clone was seen once. V gene TRBV18 combines with J gene TRBJ2-7, with 16 bases matching TRBD2. Germline V CDR1 and CDR2: KGHSH, LQKENI. V dropped 3 bases and J dropped 5; count of bases not matched to a gene: 4. The CDR3 loop spans 16 amino acids. The CDR3 sequence is CASSPGTSGRGNEQYF. CDR3 sequence (DNA): TGTGCCAGCTCACCGGGGACTAGCGGGAGGGGCAACGAGCAGTACTTC.

V usage is TRBV29-1 and J usage is TRBJ1-2; 10 nucleotides agree with TRBD1. Germline assignment: CDR1 SQVTM and CDR2 ANQGSEA. The CDR3 contains 13 residues. J was trimmed by 6 bases and V by 7 bases; bases with no gene match: 8. This chain's CDR3 is CSGYGTGDDGYTF. The CDR3 nucleotides are TGCAGCGGATACGGGACAGGGGATGATGGCTACACCTTC.

In this sample, this clone turned up once. This sequence joins TRBV6-1 and TRBJ2-5; no clear D gene. The CDR3 spans 10 residues. The germline V gene has CDR1 MNHNS and CDR2 SASEGT. Trimming took 7 bases from V and 3 from J, leaving 3 bases between them. CDR3 bases: TGTGCCAGCATAGAAGAGACCCAGTACTTC. This translates into CASIEETQYF.

This chain links TRBV4-2 with TRBJ2-5; 13 nucleotides agree with TRBD2. Trimming removed 4 bases from V and 1 base from J; junction bases left unmatched: 9. The CDR3 sequence is 18 residues long. The V gene's germline CDR1 is LGHNA and CDR2 YNFKEQ. CDR3 in amino acids: CASSLRLAGGSVQETQYF. CDR3 nucleotides: TGTGCCAGCAGCCTCCGACTAGCGGGAGGTTCTGTCCAAGAGACCCAGTACTTC.

This chain uses TRBV6-6 with TRBJ1-1, with 10 bases lining up with TRBD1. This CDR3 is built from 15 residues. Germline loops: CDR1 MNHNY, CDR2 SVGAGI (reference sequence). After removal of 6 bases from V and 5 bases from J, the junction contained 9 bases not matched to a gene. This chain's CDR3 is CASRRTGGEGTEAFF. In DNA form, the CDR3 reads TGTGCCAGCAGACGGACAGGGGGTGAGGGTACTGAAGCTTTCTTT.